This T cell receptor beta chain was sequenced in a study of shared clonotypes between healthy human individuals. CDR1 and CDR2 (germline): SNHLY, FYNNEI. Trimming cost V 6 bases and J 0 bases; bases outside gene matches: 9. The CDR3 runs 16 residues. Terminally differentiated effector memory CD45RA+ cells were excluded by CCR7 positive selection of CD45RO-negative cells. The deep-level immunoSEQ assay was used. Several immunoSEQ 96-well plates shared each subset's DNA, each plate a replicate. Only in-frame clones appear in the TCRdb table, and some are missing; sequencing was by immunoSEQ multiplex PCR. The sample contains around 640,000 clones, approximately 96% of which appear only once.

Sequencing input: naive CD8+ T cells sorted from blood. The sequence was obtained from a woman aged 30 to 39 in good health. The chain is built from TRBV2 and TRBJ2-7; 9 positions agree with TRBD2. The CDR3 region has the DNA TGTGCCAGCAGGCCCGTAGGGACTAGCTCCTCCTACGAGCAGTACTTC. It encodes CASRPVGTSSSYEQYF.